One sample yielded the 31 T cell receptor beta chains listed below, sequenced in a study of CD8+ T cells in alopecia areata. Treatment described: oral pan-JAK inhibitor, 5-10 mg twice daily. Following RNA extraction, reverse transcription yielded cDNA that acted as the sequencing template. Generated by immunoSEQ multiplex PCR, the TCRdb table keeps only in-frame clones and is missing some. The table records roughly 210,000 clones, roughly 44% of them present only once. The sample here was CD4+ T cells sorted from blood, taken at approximately week 36, from a patient treated with tofacitinib. All receptors come from a human donor with alopecia areata.

A note on this clone: The same CDR3 also results from other DNA sequences found in this sample. This chain links TRBV30 with TRBJ1-5; TRBD1 might be the D (5 bases). V lost 1 base and J lost 1, with 5 bases in between. The CDR3 spans 13 residues. The germline gives CDR1 GTSNPN, CDR2 SVGIG (reference sequence). CDR3 bases: TGTGCCTGGAGTGGGGGGAGCAATCAGCCCCAGCATTTT. Its protein product is CAWSGGSNQPQHF.

V usage is TRBV6-5 and J usage is TRBJ2-1; D might be TRBD1 (5 bases). The CDR3 runs 14 residues. The germline CDR1 and CDR2 sequences are MNHEY and SVGAGI. Deletions cut 4 bases from V and 5 bases from J, with 12 bases between. The chain's CDR3 is CASSFRLDNNEQFF. In DNA, the CDR3 is TGTGCCAGCAGTTTCCGACTGGACAACAATGAGCAGTTCTTC.

The chain combines TRBV7-2 with TRBJ2-1, with 8 positions matching TRBD2. The V gene end was trimmed by 5 bases and the J gene end by 7 bases; junction bases not matched to a gene: 10. CDR1 SGHTA and CDR2 FQGNSA come from the germline V gene. CDR3 size: 15 residues. The CDR3 nucleotides are TGTGCCAGCAGCATGCGGGAGGACCCCCAGAATGAGCAGTTCTTC. This codes for CASSMREDPQNEQFF. The full variable domain, in which reference TRBV7-2 and TRBJ2-1 provide the parts outside the CDR3, is GAGVSQSPSNKVTEKGKDVELRCDPISGHTALYWYRQSLGQGLEFLIYFQGNSAPDKSGLPSDRFSAERTGGSVSTLTIQRTQQEDSAVYLCASSMREDPQNEQFFGPGTRLTVL.

This clone has more than one count but fewer than ten. CDR3 DNA sequence: TGCAGCGTTGTCTTCCGGGCTACTAATACGCAGTATTTT. This translates into CSVVFRATNTQYF. The chain uses TRBV29-1 and TRBJ2-3; no reliable D call. Germline lookup yields CDR1 SQVTM and CDR2 ANQGSEA. This CDR3 comprises 13 residues. Trimming cost V 4 bases and J 7 bases, with 15 bases left between them.

This clone was observed a few times. The V and J genes are TRBV5-1 and TRBJ2-5; 7 positions agree with TRBD2. Germline assignment: CDR1 SGHRS and CDR2 YFSETQ. The ends lost 7 bases at V and 5 bases at J; junction bases unmatched: 17. The CDR3 extends over 16 amino acids. The CDR3 DNA sequence: TGCGCCAGCTGTCGCGGGAGTAGCCCGAATACTGAGACCCAGTACTTC. This sequence encodes CASCRGSSPNTETQYF.

This clone was observed a handful of times. The V gene is TRBV30, the J gene TRBJ1-5; possible D gene TRBD1, 6 bases. Germline V gene lookup returns CDR1 GTSNPN and CDR2 SVGIG (reference sequence). V lost 0 bases to trimming and J lost 2 bases, with 14 bases between them. The CDR3 is made up of 16 amino acids. CDR3 nucleotide sequence: TGTGCCTGGAGTGTACAAGGGGGGGCGGGCAATCAGCCCCAGCATTTT. It encodes CAWSVQGGAGNQPQHF.

The rearrangement joins TRBV30 to TRBJ2-1; D call uncertain. Germline V gene lookup returns CDR1 GTSNPN and CDR2 SVGIG (reference sequence). The germline V and J ends were trimmed by 4 bases and 0 bases, with 7 bases remaining between them. This CDR3 has 13 residues. The CDR3 bases are TGTGCCTGGATCTTGGGCTCCTACAATGAGCAGTTCTTC. This encodes CAWILGSYNEQFF.

This clone has just one count. The J gene is TRBJ2-2, the V gene TRBV30; 9 nucleotides match TRBD1. The length of the CDR3 is 15 residues. Unmatched junction bases numbered 8, after V lost 6 bases and J lost 3 bases. From germline, CDR1 is GTSNPN and CDR2 SVGIG (reference sequence). In nucleotides, the CDR3 is TGTGCCTGCCCTCGGGGGACAGGGCACACCGGGGAGCTGTTTTTT. This codes for CACPRGTGHTGELFF.

The chain links TRBV19 to TRBJ2-5; D unclear. Germline V lookup: CDR1 LNHDA, CDR2 SQIVND (reference sequence). Between the trimmed V and J ends, which lost 7 bases and 5 bases, there was a span of 23 bases. The CDR3 has 16 residues. DNA of the CDR3: TGTGCCAGTACGAGCCTGGGCACCGGTTTTCGGGAGACCCAGTACTTC. It encodes CASTSLGTGFRETQYF.

V and J are TRBV30 and TRBJ2-7, with a possible D match to TRBD1 (6 bases). Per germline, CDR1 GTSNPN and CDR2 SVGIG (reference sequence). The CDR3 spans 11 residues. Trimming cost V 2 bases and J 4 bases, with 6 bases left between them. The CDR3 DNA reads TGTGCCTGGAGTAGGGGGTACGAGCAGTACTTC. Translated, it gives CAWSRGYEQYF.

This clone was seen repeatedly, ten times or more. This chain links TRBV4-2 with TRBJ2-1; a possible D gene is TRBD1 (6 bases). The CDR3 is 12 amino acids. V was cut by 5 bases and J by 13 bases, with 15 bases left in between. The germline V gene has CDR1 LGHNA and CDR2 YNFKEQ. CDR3 bases: TGTGCCAGCAGCTACTCAGGGGAGATTCAGTTCTTC. This translates into CASSYSGEIQFF.

This clone was counted a few times. This rearrangement joins TRBV9 to TRBJ2-3; 8 bases are a match to TRBD1. The CDR3 loop spans 15 amino acids. The germline V gene has CDR1 SGDLS and CDR2 YYNGEE. V dropped 2 bases and J dropped 2; count of bases not matched to a gene: 4. The CDR3 nucleotides read TGTGCCAGCAGCGTCCGGACAGGGACCACAGATACGCAGTATTTT. Translation: CASSVRTGTTDTQYF.

This chain connects TRBV29-1 to TRBJ2-1, with unresolved D. The CDR3 totals 15 residues. CDR1 and CDR2 (germline): SQVTM, ANQGSEA. V lost 2 bases, J lost 9 bases, and 20 bases lay in between. CDR3 DNA sequence: TGCAGCGTTGAAACGGAACTCGGGTACGCGGCTGAGCAGTTCTTC. It codes for CSVETELGYAAEQFF.

J is TRBJ1-1 and V is TRBV29-1; TRBD1 matches at 8 bases. CDR3 size: 14 residues. The V gene's germline CDR1 is SQVTM and CDR2 ANQGSEA. The V segment lost 6 bases and the J segment 2 bases; nucleotides outside the gene matches: 8. CDR3 sequence reads: CSVRWTGTNTEAFF. CDR3 bases: TGCAGCGTCCGATGGACAGGGACTAACACTGAAGCTTTCTTT.

This clone was found a few times. The chain carries TRBV29-1 and TRBJ2-7, with 8 nucleotides matching TRBD2. V was pared by 2 bases and J by 0 bases, with 6 bases of the junction left unmatched. CDR1 and CDR2 from the germline V gene are SQVTM and ANQGSEA. CDR3 size: 15 residues. Here the CDR3 reads CSVEKASGPSYEQYF. The CDR3 DNA reads TGCAGCGTTGAAAAAGCTAGCGGGCCCTCCTACGAGCAGTACTTC.

The genes are TRBV11-2 and TRBJ2-7, with 7 bases matching TRBD1. Germline V gene sequence: CDR1 SGHAT, CDR2 FQNNGV. The CDR3 runs to 15 residues. Trimming cost V 2 bases and J 2 bases; bases outside gene matches: 6. The CDR3 DNA sequence: TGTGCCAGCAGCTTACCAGGACAGGCGGCCTACGAGCAGTACTTC. Translating gives CASSLPGQAAYEQYF.

The chain couples TRBV4-2 to TRBJ2-7; no firm D call. The V end was cut by 4 bases, the J end by 0 bases, with 4 bases between. The length of the CDR3 is 12 residues. Germline CDR1 reads LGHNA; CDR2 reads YNFKEQ. In DNA, the CDR3 is TGTGCCAGCAGCCCGACCTCCTACGAGCAGTACTTC. This gives the protein CASSPTSYEQYF.

This chain connects TRBV5-1 to TRBJ1-6; D perhaps matches TRBD1 (5 bases). This CDR3 spans 15 amino acids. The V end was cut by 0 bases, the J end by 10 bases, with 14 bases between. From germline, CDR1 is SGHRS and CDR2 YFSETQ. The CDR3 nucleotides read TGCGCCAGCAGCTTGGGAGCCGGGGCGAGATCACCCCTCCACTTT. The encoded protein is CASSLGAGARSPLHF.

This rearrangement joins TRBV29-1 to TRBJ2-7, with D tentatively TRBD2 (5 bases). Germline assignment: CDR1 SQVTM and CDR2 ANQGSEA. The ends were cut back, 7 bases at V and 0 bases at J, with 7 bases in the middle. The CDR3 has 11 amino acids. This CDR3 is CSGTSSYEQYF. The CDR3, as DNA: TGCAGCGGTACTAGCTCCTACGAGCAGTACTTC.

V gene TRBV2 combines with J gene TRBJ2-1; D call uncertain. The germline V gene has CDR1 SNHLY and CDR2 FYNNEI. V lost 5 bases to trimming and J lost 10 bases, with 9 bases between them. This CDR3 has 11 amino acids. The CDR3 loop is CASSQKEEQFF. For the CDR3, the DNA is TGTGCCAGCAGTCAAAAGGAGGAGCAGTTCTTC.

This clone was counted a few times. This chain uses TRBV16 with TRBJ2-7; no definite D call. The CDR3 length is 14 residues. V shed 1 base and J shed 0 bases, with 7 bases lying between them. CDR1 KGHSY and CDR2 FQNENV come from the germline V gene. CDR3 in DNA: TGTGCCAGCAGCCAATGGATCAACTCCTACGAGCAGTACTTC. Amino acid sequence: CASSQWINSYEQYF.

The CDR3 nucleotides are TGTGCCAGTAGTGTTCTTAGGGCGGAGACCCAGTACTTC. Its translation: CASSVLRAETQYF. The chain joins TRBV19 to TRBJ2-5; D remains unclear. Trimming pared 5 bases from V and 5 bases from J, leaving 12 bases between. This CDR3 has 13 amino acids. In germline, CDR1 is LNHDA, CDR2 SQIVND (reference sequence).

This chain connects TRBV4-3 to TRBJ2-6; 8 bases agree with TRBD1. CDR1 and CDR2 (germline): LGHNA, YSLEER. This CDR3 is 19 amino acids long. V was pared by 4 bases and J by 1 base, with 12 bases of the junction left unmatched. This CDR3 reads CASSRDEGQGASGANVLTF. The CDR3 DNA is TGCGCCAGCAGCCGAGACGAGGGGCAGGGGGCTTCTGGGGCCAACGTCCTGACTTTC.

The rearrangement joins TRBV5-4 to TRBJ2-7; D ambiguous. The CDR3 has 13 amino acids. V shed 0 bases and J shed 2 bases, with 6 bases lying between them. Looked up from germline, CDR1 is SGHNT and CDR2 is YYREEE (reference sequence). In nucleotides, the CDR3 is TGTGCCAGCAGCTTGGAGTTGACCTACGAGCAGTACTTC. Translating it yields CASSLELTYEQYF.

This clone appeared a few times. V is TRBV27 and J is TRBJ2-1; D is uncertain. Trimming took off 5 bases at V and 1 base at J, with 15 bases between the two ends. There are 16 residues in the CDR3. CDR1 is MNHEY and CDR2 is SMNVEV in the germline V gene (reference sequence). CDR3 loop: CASSISGARSYNEQFF. The CDR3, as DNA: TGTGCCAGCAGTATTTCAGGCGCGCGATCCTACAATGAGCAGTTCTTC.

Of note for this clone: Sequence at one end of the junction differs from germline and may be a read error. This sequence joins TRBV7-6 and TRBJ1-2; D gene ambiguous. This CDR3 is built from 13 residues. From germline, CDR1 is SGHVS and CDR2 FNYEAQ. CDR3 DNA sequence: TGTGCCAGCAGTCGTGGACGGCTGCGTCGCTACGCCTTC. Protein: CASSRGRLRRYAF.

V and J are TRBV4-1 and TRBJ2-1, with 10 positions matching TRBD2. This CDR3 spans 16 amino acids. Germline V gene sequence: CDR1 MGHRA, CDR2 YSYEKL. V gave up 1 base and J gave up 3 bases; unmatched junction bases: 3. CDR3 sequence reads: CASSQGTSGGYNEQFF. In DNA, the CDR3 is TGCGCCAGCAGCCAAGGGACTAGCGGAGGCTACAATGAGCAGTTCTTC.

V usage is TRBV30 and J usage is TRBJ1-5; D gene unclear. This CDR3 contains 14 residues. Trimming removed 1 base at V and 3 bases at J, with 10 bases between. Germline V lookup: CDR1 GTSNPN, CDR2 SVGIG (reference sequence). DNA for the CDR3: TGTGCCTGGAGTGATCAAGGGTCCAATCAGCCCCAGCATTTT. Encoded protein: CAWSDQGSNQPQHF.

The rearrangement joins TRBV5-1 to TRBJ2-6; 10 bases are a match to TRBD1. CDR1 and CDR2 (germline): SGHRS, YFSETQ. V lost 4 bases to trimming and J lost 1 base; unmatched junction nucleotides: 5. The CDR3 contains 17 residues. CDR3 loop: CASSLTGGASGANVLTF. CDR3 nucleotides: TGCGCCAGCAGCCTGACAGGGGGCGCATCTGGGGCCAACGTCCTGACTTTC.

This clone showed up just once. This chain connects TRBV2 to TRBJ1-1; 7 bases line up with TRBD1. The germline CDR1 and CDR2 sequences are SNHLY and FYNNEI. V was clipped by 9 bases and J by 4 bases; unmatched bases: 5. The CDR3 has 12 residues. CDR3 in DNA: TGTGCCAGTACAGGGGTGAGCACTGAAGCTTTCTTT. Translating gives CASTGVSTEAFF.

This clone was picked up a small number of times. This CDR3 reads CAWSRTGGDAFF. The CDR3 nucleotides are TGTGCCTGGAGTCGGACAGGGGGGGATGCTTTCTTT. This chain connects TRBV30 to TRBJ1-1, with 10 bases fitting TRBD1. This CDR3 region has 12 residues. With 2 bases clipped from V and 11 bases from J, the junction kept 5 bases outside the gene matches. Germline V gene sequence: CDR1 GTSNPN, CDR2 SVGIG (reference sequence).